This TCR beta chain was identified during a study of T-cell reconstitution after alpha-beta-depleted transplantation in children. This clonotype has a handful of counts. Trimming pared 6 bases from V and 5 bases from J, leaving 7 bases between. Germline-derived CDR1 and CDR2 are MNHNY and SVGAGI (reference sequence). The CDR3 totals 11 residues. Unique molecular identifiers were used to barcode this TCRbeta library. TCRdb recomputed calls from the PCR reads with MiXCR, one row per CDR3 protein. Counted here are around 500,000 distinct CDR3 sequences, around 12% occurring once; the ten biggest clones make up less than 6.5%.

The specimen comprised PBMCs from the stem cell graft donor, sampled from the stem cell graft. This chain joins TRBV6-6 and TRBJ2-5; D is ambiguous. This clonotype was sampled from a human donor who donated a stem cell graft to a child with combined immunodeficiency. CDR3 DNA: TGTGCCAGCAGGTTTCGGGAGACCCAGTACTTC. Translation: CASRFRETQYF.